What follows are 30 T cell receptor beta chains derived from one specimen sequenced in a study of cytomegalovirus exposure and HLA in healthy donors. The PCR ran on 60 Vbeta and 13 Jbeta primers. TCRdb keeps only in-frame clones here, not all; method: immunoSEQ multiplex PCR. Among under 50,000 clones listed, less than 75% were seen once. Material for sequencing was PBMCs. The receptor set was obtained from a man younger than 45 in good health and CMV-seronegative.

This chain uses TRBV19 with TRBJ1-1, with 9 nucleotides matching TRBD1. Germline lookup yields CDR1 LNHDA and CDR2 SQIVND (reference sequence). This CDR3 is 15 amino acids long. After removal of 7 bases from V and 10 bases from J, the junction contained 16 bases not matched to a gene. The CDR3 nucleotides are TGTGCCAGTACCATCACCGGGACAGGGACGTCTCGAGCTTTCTTT. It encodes CASTITGTGTSRAFF.

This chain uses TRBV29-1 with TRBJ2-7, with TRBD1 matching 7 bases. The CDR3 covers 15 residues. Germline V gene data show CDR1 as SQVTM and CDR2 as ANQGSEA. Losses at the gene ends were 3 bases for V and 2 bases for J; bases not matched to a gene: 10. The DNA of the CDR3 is TGCAGCGTTGAGGTACCGGGACAGACGACCTACGAGCAGTACTTC. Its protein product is CSVEVPGQTTYEQYF.

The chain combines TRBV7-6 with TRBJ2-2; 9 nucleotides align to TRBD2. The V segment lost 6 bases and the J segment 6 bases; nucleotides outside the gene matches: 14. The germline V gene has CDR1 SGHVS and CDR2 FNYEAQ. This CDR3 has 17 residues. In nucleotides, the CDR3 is TGTGCCAGCAGGCCTTTATGGCGCGGGAGGGAATCCGGGGAGCTGTTTTTT. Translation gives CASRPLWRGRESGELFF.

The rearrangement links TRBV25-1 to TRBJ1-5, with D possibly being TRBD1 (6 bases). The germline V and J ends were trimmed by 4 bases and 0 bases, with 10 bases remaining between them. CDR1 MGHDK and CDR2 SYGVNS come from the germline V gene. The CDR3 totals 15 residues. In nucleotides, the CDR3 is TGTGCCAGCAGTGGGACAGCTAGTAGCAATCAGCCCCAGCATTTT. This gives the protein CASSGTASSNQPQHF.

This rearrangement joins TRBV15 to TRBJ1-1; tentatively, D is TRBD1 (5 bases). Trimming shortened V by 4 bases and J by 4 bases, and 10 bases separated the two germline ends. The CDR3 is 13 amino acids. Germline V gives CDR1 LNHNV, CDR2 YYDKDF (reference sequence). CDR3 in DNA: TGTGCCACCAGCAACGGGGGGAGCACTGAAGCTTTCTTT. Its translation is CATSNGGSTEAFF.

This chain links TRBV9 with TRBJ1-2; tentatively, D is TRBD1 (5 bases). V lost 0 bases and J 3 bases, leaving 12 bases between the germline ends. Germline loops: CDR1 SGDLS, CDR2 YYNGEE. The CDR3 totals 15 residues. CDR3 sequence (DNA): TGTGCCAGCAGCGTAGTGCCAGGGTGGGACTATGGCTACACCTTC. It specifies CASSVVPGWDYGYTF. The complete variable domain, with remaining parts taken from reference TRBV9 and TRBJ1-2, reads DSGVTQTPKHLITATGQRVTLRCSPRSGDLSVYWYQQSLDQGLQFLIQYYNGEERAKGNILERFSAQQFPDLHSELNLSSLELGDSALYFCASSVVPGWDYGYTFGSGTRLTVV.

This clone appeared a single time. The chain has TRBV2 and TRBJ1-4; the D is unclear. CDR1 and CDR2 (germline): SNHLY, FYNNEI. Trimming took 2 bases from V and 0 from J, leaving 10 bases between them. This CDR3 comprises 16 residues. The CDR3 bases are TGTGCCAGCAGTGAATACCCGCGTGCAACTAATGAAAAACTGTTTTTT. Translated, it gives CASSEYPRATNEKLFF.

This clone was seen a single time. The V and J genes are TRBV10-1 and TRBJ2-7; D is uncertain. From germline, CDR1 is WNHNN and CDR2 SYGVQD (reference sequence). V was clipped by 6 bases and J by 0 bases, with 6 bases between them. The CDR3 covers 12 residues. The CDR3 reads CASRSSSYEQYF. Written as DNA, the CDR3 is TGCGCCAGCAGGTCCAGCTCCTACGAGCAGTACTTC.

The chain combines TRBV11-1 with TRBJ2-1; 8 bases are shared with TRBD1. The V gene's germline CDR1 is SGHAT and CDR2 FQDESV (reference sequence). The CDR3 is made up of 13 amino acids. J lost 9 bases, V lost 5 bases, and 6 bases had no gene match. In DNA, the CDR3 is TGTGCCAGCAGCCTGCGACAGGGGTCTGAGCAGTTCTTC. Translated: CASSLRQGSEQFF.

CDR3 residues: CASSLPGQSNEQFF. The CDR3 nucleotides are TGTGCCAGTAGCCTACCGGGACAGAGCAATGAGCAGTTCTTC. The chain recombines TRBV19 with TRBJ2-1; 7 bases are a match to TRBD1. This CDR3 is built from 14 residues. The trim removed 6 bases at V and 6 bases at J, leaving 8 bases unmatched. Germline values: CDR1 LNHDA, CDR2 SQIVND (reference sequence).

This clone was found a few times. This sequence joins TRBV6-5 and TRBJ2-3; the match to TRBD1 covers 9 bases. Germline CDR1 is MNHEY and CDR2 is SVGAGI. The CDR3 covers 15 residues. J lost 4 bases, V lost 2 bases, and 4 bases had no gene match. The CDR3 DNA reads TGTGCCAGCAGTTACGGGACAGGGTGGGCAGATACGCAGTATTTT. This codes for CASSYGTGWADTQYF.

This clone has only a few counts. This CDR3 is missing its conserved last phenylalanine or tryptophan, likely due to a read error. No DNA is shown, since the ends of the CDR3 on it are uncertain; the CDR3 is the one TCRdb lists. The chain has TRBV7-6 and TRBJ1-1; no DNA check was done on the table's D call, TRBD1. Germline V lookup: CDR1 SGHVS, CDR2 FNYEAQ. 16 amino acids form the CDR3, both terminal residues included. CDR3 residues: CASSLDLRGGNTEALV.

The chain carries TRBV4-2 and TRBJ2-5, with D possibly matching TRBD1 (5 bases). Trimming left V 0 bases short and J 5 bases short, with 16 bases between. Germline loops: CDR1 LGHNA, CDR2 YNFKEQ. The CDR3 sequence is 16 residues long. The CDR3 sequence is CASSQDRQGLVETQYF. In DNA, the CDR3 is TGTGCCAGCAGCCAAGATCGTCAGGGCTTGGTGGAGACCCAGTACTTC.

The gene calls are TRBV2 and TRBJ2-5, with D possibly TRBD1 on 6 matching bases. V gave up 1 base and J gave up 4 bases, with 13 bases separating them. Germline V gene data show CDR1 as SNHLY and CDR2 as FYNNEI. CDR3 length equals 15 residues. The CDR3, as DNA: TGTGCCAGCAGTGAAGGTGTACAGGGAAGAGAGACCCAGTACTTC. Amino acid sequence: CASSEGVQGRETQYF. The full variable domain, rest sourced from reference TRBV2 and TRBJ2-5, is EPEVTQTPSHQVTQMGQEVILRCVPISNHLYFYWYRQILGQKVEFLVSFYNNEISEKSEIFDDQFSVERPDGSNFTLKIRSTKLEDSAMYFCASSEGVQGRETQYFGPGTRLLVL.

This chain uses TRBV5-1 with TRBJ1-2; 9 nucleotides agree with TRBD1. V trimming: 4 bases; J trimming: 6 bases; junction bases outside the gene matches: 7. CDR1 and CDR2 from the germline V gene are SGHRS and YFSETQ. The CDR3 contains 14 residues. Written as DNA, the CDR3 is TGCGCCAGCAGCGCATCCCGGGACAGGGATGGCTACACCTTC. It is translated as CASSASRDRDGYTF. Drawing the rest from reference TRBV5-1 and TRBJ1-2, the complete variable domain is KAGVTQTPRYLIKTRGQQVTLSCSPISGHRSVSWYQQTPGQGLQFLFEYFSETQRNKGNFPGRFSGRQFSNSRSEMNVSTLELGDSALYLCASSASRDRDGYTFGSGTRLTVV.

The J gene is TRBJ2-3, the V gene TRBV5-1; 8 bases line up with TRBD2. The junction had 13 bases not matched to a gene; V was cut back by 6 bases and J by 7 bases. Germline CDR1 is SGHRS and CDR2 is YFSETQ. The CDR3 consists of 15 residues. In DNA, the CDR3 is TGCGCCAGCACACCAATGGGAGCGGGAGTACATACGCAGTATTTT. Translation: CASTPMGAGVHTQYF.

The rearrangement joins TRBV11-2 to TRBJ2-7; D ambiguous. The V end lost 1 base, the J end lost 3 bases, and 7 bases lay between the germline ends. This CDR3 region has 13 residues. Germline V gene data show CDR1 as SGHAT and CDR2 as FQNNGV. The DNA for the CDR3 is TGTGCCAGCAGCTTAGGAGGAAGCTACGAGCAGTACTTC. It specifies CASSLGGSYEQYF.

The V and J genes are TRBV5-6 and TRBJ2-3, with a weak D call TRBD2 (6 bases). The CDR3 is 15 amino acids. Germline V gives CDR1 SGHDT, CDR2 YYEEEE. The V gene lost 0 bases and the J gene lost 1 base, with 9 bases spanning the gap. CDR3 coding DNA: TGTGCCAGCAGCTTGGGACTAGTTGGCACAGATACGCAGTATTTT. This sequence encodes CASSLGLVGTDTQYF.

DNA of the CDR3: TGTGCCATCAGTGAGTGGGGACAGAAGAGCACAGATACGCAGTATTTT. This sequence encodes CAISEWGQKSTDTQYF. The chain employs TRBV10-3 and TRBJ2-3, with TRBD1 matching over 7 bases. The V gene's germline CDR1 is ENHRY and CDR2 SYGVKD. The V gene end was trimmed by 1 base and the J gene end by 0 bases; junction bases not matched to a gene: 4. The CDR3 contains 16 residues.

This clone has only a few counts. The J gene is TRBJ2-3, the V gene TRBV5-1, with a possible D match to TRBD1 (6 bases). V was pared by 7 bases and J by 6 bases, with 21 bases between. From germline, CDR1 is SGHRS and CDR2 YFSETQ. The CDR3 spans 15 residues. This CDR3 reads CASSTTGTFFDTQYF. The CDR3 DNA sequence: TGCGCCAGCTCAACTACCGGGACATTCTTTGATACGCAGTATTTT.

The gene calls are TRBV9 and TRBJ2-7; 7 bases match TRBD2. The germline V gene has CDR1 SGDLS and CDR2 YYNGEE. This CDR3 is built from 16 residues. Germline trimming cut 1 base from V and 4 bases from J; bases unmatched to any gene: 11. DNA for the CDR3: TGTGCCAGCAGCGTACAAGCGGCGGGAGCCTCATACGAGCAGTACTTC. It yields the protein CASSVQAAGASYEQYF.

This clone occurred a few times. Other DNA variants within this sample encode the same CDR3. CDR3 DNA sequence: TGTGCCAGCAGCTCCACAGGGGTCAGGGGAACTGAAGCTTTCTTT. Its protein is CASSSTGVRGTEAFF. The V call is TRBV7-9, the J call TRBJ1-1; 7 bases agree with TRBD1. Germline CDR1 and CDR2: SEHNR and FQNEAQ (reference sequence). The CDR3 totals 15 residues. The J segment lost 5 bases and the V segment lost 4 bases, leaving 10 bases of the junction unmatched.

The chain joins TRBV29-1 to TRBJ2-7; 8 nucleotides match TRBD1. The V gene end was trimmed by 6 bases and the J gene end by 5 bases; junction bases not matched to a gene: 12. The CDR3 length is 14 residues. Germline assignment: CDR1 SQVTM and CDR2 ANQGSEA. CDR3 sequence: CSVRVFQGANEQYF. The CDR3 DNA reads TGCAGCGTCAGGGTCTTCCAGGGGGCGAACGAGCAGTACTTC.

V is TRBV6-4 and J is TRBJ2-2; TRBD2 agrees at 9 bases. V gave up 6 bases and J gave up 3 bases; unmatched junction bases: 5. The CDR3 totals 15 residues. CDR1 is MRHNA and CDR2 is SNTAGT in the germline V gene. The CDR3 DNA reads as TGTGCCAGCAGCCTTAGCGGGAGCGACACCGGGGAGCTGTTTTTT. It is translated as CASSLSGSDTGELFF.

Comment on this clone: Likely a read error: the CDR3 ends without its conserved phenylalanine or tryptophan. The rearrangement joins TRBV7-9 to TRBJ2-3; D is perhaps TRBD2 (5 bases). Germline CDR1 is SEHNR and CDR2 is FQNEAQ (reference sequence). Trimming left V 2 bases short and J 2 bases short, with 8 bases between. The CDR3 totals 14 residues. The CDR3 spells CASSLSGNTDTQYV. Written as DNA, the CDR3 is TGTGCCAGCAGCTTATCGGGGAACACAGATACGCAGTATGTT.

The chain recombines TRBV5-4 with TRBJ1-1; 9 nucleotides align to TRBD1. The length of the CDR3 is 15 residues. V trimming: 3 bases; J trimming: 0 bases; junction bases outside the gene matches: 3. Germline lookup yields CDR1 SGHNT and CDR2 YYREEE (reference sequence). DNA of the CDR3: TGTGCCAGCAGCTCAGGACAGGGGTTGAACACTGAAGCTTTCTTT. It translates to CASSSGQGLNTEAFF. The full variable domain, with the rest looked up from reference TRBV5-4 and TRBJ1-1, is ETGVTQSPTHLIKTRGQQVTLRCSSQSGHNTVSWYQQALGQGPQFIFQYYREEENGRGNFPPRFSGLQFPNYSSELNVNALELDDSALYLCASSSGQGLNTEAFFGQGTRLTVV.

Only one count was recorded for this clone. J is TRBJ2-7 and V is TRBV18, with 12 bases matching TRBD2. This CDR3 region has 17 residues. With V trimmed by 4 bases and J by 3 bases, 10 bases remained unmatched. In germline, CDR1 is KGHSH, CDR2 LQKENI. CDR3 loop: CASSLGLAGTGRYEQYF. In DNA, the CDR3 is TGTGCCAGCTCACTCGGACTAGCGGGAACGGGACGCTACGAGCAGTACTTC.

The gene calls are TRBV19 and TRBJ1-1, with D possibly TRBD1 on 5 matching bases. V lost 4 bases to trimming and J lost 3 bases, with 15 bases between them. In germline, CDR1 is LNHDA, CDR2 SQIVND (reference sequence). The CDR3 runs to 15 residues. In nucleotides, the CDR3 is TGTGCCAGTAGTAAACCGACAGTAGGGGACACTGAAGCTTTCTTT. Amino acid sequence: CASSKPTVGDTEAFF.

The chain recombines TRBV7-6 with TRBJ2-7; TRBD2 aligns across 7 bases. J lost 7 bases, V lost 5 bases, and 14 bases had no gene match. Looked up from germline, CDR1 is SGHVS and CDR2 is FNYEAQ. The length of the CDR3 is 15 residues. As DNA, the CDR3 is TGTGCCAGCAGCGAGGGTTCTAGCGGTGAGCGGGAGCAGTACTTC. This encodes CASSEGSSGEREQYF.

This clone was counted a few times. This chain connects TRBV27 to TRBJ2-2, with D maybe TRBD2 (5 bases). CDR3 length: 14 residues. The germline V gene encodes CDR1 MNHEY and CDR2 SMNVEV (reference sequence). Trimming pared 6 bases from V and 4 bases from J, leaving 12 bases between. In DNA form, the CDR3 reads TGTGCCAGCAGAGCGGCAGGTCGCACCGGGGAGCTGTTTTTT. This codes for CASRAAGRTGELFF.